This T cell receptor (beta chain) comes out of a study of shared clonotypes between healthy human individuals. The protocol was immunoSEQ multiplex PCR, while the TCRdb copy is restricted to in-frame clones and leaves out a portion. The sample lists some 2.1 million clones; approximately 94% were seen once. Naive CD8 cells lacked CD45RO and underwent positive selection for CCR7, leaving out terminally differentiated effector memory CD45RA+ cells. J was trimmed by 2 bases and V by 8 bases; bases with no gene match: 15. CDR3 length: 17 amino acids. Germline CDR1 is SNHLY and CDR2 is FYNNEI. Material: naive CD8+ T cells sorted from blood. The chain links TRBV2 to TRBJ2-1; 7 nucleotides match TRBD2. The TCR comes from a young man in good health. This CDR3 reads CASSVRPSGETYNEQFF. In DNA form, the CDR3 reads TGTGCCAGCTCTGTCAGACCCAGCGGGGAGACCTACAATGAGCAGTTCTTC.